Listed here are 28 T cell receptor beta chains from one sample, sequenced in a study. TCRdb recomputed calls from the 5' RACE reads with MiXCR, one row per CDR3 protein. The data show 45,000 to 70,000 distinct CDR3 sequences, 28% seen once. Material: tumor-infiltrating memory CD4+ T cells sorted from the breast tumor. This sample's subset: memory CD4+ T cells, CD4+CD45RO+CD25-. These receptors were obtained from a female donor with breast cancer.

In its sample, this clonotype was seen a few times. V usage is TRBV4-2 and J usage is TRBJ2-6; D not certain. V was clipped by 0 bases and J by 4 bases, with 7 bases between them. The germline gives CDR1 LGHNA, CDR2 YNFKEQ. The CDR3 has 15 residues. CDR3 DNA: TGTGCCAGCAGCCAAGACACGGGCGGGGCCAACGTCCTGACTTTC. Translating gives CASSQDTGGANVLTF.

This clonotype appeared a few times. The chain recombines TRBV7-2 with TRBJ2-1, with TRBD2 matching 10 bases. The CDR3 spans 13 residues. After removal of 6 bases from V and 5 bases from J, the junction contained 1 base not matched to a gene. The germline CDR1 and CDR2 sequences are SGHTA and FQGNSA. The CDR3 DNA follows: TGTGCCAGCAGGGGACTAGCGCACAATGAGCAGTTCTTC. This sequence encodes CASRGLAHNEQFF.

This clonotype showed up just once. The chain combines TRBV7-2 with TRBJ1-2; no reliable D call. V lost 0 bases to trimming and J lost 7 bases, with 9 bases between them. The germline V gene encodes CDR1 SGHTA and CDR2 FQGNSA. The CDR3 has 13 amino acids. The CDR3 sequence: CASSLAYGGGYTF. The CDR3 DNA follows: TGTGCCAGCAGCTTAGCCTACGGAGGTGGCTACACCTTC.

This chain links TRBV20-1 with TRBJ2-2; 8 positions agree with TRBD2. The CDR3 has 15 amino acids. V gave up 0 bases and J gave up 6 bases; unmatched junction bases: 6. The germline V gene has CDR1 DFQATT and CDR2 SNEGSKA (reference sequence). CDR3 coding DNA: TGCAGTGCTAGAGATGGCGGGGGGTCGTCCGGGGAGCTGTTTTTT. Translating it yields CSARDGGGSSGELFF.

In regard to this clonotype: The junction does not match germline at one end; this may be a read error. J is TRBJ1-2 and V is TRBV28; TRBD1 matches 8 bases. The germline V gene has CDR1 MDHEN and CDR2 SYDVKM. This CDR3 region has 11 residues. The CDR3 here is CASSRGQGISF. The CDR3 nucleotides are TGTGCCAGCAGTAGAGGACAGGGCATCTCCTTC.

This clonotype was detected a few times. This sequence joins TRBV20-1 and TRBJ1-1; D is undetermined. Germline loops: CDR1 DFQATT, CDR2 SNEGSKA (reference sequence). The length of the CDR3 is 13 residues. The V gene lost 3 bases and the J gene lost 0 bases, with 8 bases spanning the gap. The DNA of the CDR3 is TGCAGTGCTAGTAGGAGCCTGAACACTGAAGCTTTCTTT. Its protein is CSASRSLNTEAFF.

This clonotype was observed a handful of times. This chain joins TRBV5-1 and TRBJ2-2; TRBD1 matches at 7 bases. Unmatched junction bases numbered 3, after V lost 5 bases and J lost 2 bases. Germline V lookup: CDR1 SGHRS, CDR2 YFSETQ. CDR3 length equals 14 residues. The DNA for the CDR3 is TGCGCCAGCAGGTGGGACAGTAACACCGGGGAGCTGTTTTTT. Its protein product is CASRWDSNTGELFF.

This clonotype was counted a few times. This chain connects TRBV6-1 to TRBJ1-5; tentative D call: TRBD1 (5 bases). The CDR3 is 16 amino acids. Germline CDR1 MNHNS, CDR2 SASEGT. Trimming took off 1 base at V and 2 bases at J, with 12 bases between the two ends. In nucleotides, the CDR3 is TGTGCCAGCAGTGAAGGACGGGGGAGGGGCAATCAGCCCCAGCATTTT. It translates to CASSEGRGRGNQPQHF.

The chain links TRBV7-2 to TRBJ1-2; weak D call: TRBD1 (5 bases). V lost 1 base and J lost 8, with 14 bases in between. The CDR3 spans 14 residues. Germline CDR1 is SGHTA and CDR2 is FQGNSA. This CDR3 reads CASSLEPGTGGYTF. The DNA of the CDR3 is TGTGCCAGCAGCTTAGAGCCCGGGACCGGCGGCTACACCTTC.

This chain uses TRBV24-1 with TRBJ2-1; D is perhaps TRBD2 (6 bases). Per the germline V gene, CDR1 is KGHDR and CDR2 is SFDVKD. V lost 4 bases to trimming and J lost 5 bases, with 11 bases between them. The CDR3 extends over 14 amino acids. The CDR3 loop reads CATSERGPNNEQFF. The CDR3 coding sequence is TGTGCCACCAGTGAGCGGGGACCCAACAATGAGCAGTTCTTC.

This chain uses TRBV7-3 with TRBJ2-1, with D possibly TRBD2 on 6 matching bases. With 5 bases removed from V and 0 bases from J, the gap between germline ends came to 14 bases. Germline assignment: CDR1 SGHTA and CDR2 FQGTGA. This CDR3 has 16 residues. CDR3 DNA: TGTGCCAGCAGCCCTACCGGGACTTCCTCCTACAATGAGCAGTTCTTC. Residues: CASSPTGTSSYNEQFF.

This clonotype was counted a few times. At one boundary the junction diverges from the germline segment, which might be a read error. This rearrangement joins TRBV18 to TRBJ1-1; 8 nucleotides agree with TRBD1. Germline CDR1 reads KGHSH; CDR2 reads LQKENI. The CDR3 covers 12 residues. CDR3 sequence reads: CASSPQGAEASF. The CDR3 DNA reads as TGTGCCAGCTCACCCCAGGGGGCTGAAGCTTCCTTT.

To note about this clonotype: This may stem from a read error, because a much larger clone lies one nucleotide away. The chain couples TRBV5-1 to TRBJ2-3; tentatively, D is TRBD1 (5 bases). This CDR3 contains 16 residues. In germline, CDR1 is SGHRS, CDR2 YFSETQ. The CDR3: CASSLGATALTDAQYF. The CDR3 DNA reads as TGCGCCAGCAGCTTGGGGGCGACAGCCCTCACAGATGCGCAGTATTTT.

The genes are TRBV6-1 and TRBJ1-5; D ambiguous. The germline gives CDR1 MNHNS, CDR2 SASEGT. V shed 0 bases and J shed 9 bases, with 15 bases lying between them. The CDR3 is 15 residues long. The CDR3 region is CASSEAISGLRPQHF. The CDR3 bases are TGTGCCAGCAGTGAAGCTATATCGGGGTTACGGCCCCAGCATTTT.

The V call is TRBV9, the J call TRBJ2-6, with 10 bases aligning to TRBD1. This CDR3 has 18 amino acids. V was pared by 4 bases and J by 0 bases, with 7 bases of the junction left unmatched. The germline V gene encodes CDR1 SGDLS and CDR2 YYNGEE. The CDR3 reads CASSFGQGVYSGANVLTF. As DNA, the CDR3 is TGTGCCAGCAGCTTCGGACAGGGGGTCTACTCTGGGGCCAACGTCCTGACTTTC.

The CDR3 spells CASSRQGRDQPQHF. Written as DNA, the CDR3 is TGTGCCAGTAGTCGGCAGGGCCGCGATCAGCCCCAGCATTTT. The chain joins TRBV19 to TRBJ1-5; tentative D call: TRBD1 (5 bases). This CDR3 contains 14 residues. Looked up from germline, CDR1 is LNHDA and CDR2 is SQIVND (reference sequence). Trimming stripped 5 bases from V and 5 bases from J, with 13 bases between.

As for this clonotype: Since a much larger clone is just one base distant, this may be a read error. The genes are TRBV5-1 and TRBJ1-2; D is unresolved. Germline CDR1 reads SGHRS; CDR2 reads YFSETQ. CDR3 length: 12 amino acids. The CDR3 spells CTSSKDRQGYTF. The CDR3 bases are TGCACCAGCAGTAAGGATCGTCAGGGCTACACCTTC.

This clonotype has a count of ten or more. CDR3 sequence: CATRPGPRTDTQYF. CDR3 DNA sequence: TGCGCCACCAGACCGGGACCCCGCACAGATACGCAGTATTTT. V and J are TRBV5-1 and TRBJ2-3; D is tentatively TRBD1 or TRBD2 (5 bases each). The germline V gene has CDR1 SGHRS and CDR2 YFSETQ. This CDR3 spans 14 amino acids. V was clipped by 9 bases and J by 1 base, with 15 bases between them.

This clonotype was seen at least ten times. The chain is built from TRBV6-6 and TRBJ2-1; TRBD2 aligns across 10 bases. The CDR3 length is 15 residues. V lost 7 bases and J lost 6; bases outside the gene matches: 9. Looked up from germline, CDR1 is MNHNY and CDR2 is SVGAGI (reference sequence). In nucleotides, the CDR3 is TGTGCCAGCACTTTTAGCATAGCGGGAGGCAATGAGCAGTTCTTC. Translated: CASTFSIAGGNEQFF.

This clonotype has just a few counts. The rearrangement joins TRBV29-1 to TRBJ2-1; 10 bases map to TRBD2. CDR1 SQVTM and CDR2 ANQGSEA come from the germline V gene. The V segment lost 4 bases and the J segment 5 bases; nucleotides outside the gene matches: 5. The CDR3 runs to 14 residues. The CDR3 bases are TGCAGCGTTGCTAGCGGGAGTAACAACAATGAGCAGTTCTTC. It specifies CSVASGSNNNEQFF.

This clonotype has more than one count but fewer than ten. The gene calls are TRBV4-1 and TRBJ2-5; 8 bases map to TRBD1. The CDR3 sequence is 16 residues long. V shed 5 bases and J 4 bases; nucleotides not matched to a gene: 12. Germline CDR1 MGHRA, CDR2 YSYEKL. The CDR3 region has the DNA TGCGCCAGCAGCAACCCAGGAAAAACAGGGGGAGAGACCCAGTACTTC. Translation gives CASSNPGKTGGETQYF.

With regard to this clonotype: Given a much more abundant clone one base away, this may be a read error. The CDR3 region has the DNA TGCGCCAGCAGCCCGACTAGCGGGAGGGGGGATGAGCAGTTCTTC. Residues: CASSPTSGRGDEQFF. The chain carries TRBV5-1 and TRBJ2-1; 14 bases agree with TRBD2. Germline lookup yields CDR1 SGHRS and CDR2 YFSETQ. V was clipped by 4 bases and J by 8 bases; unmatched bases: 5. The CDR3 contains 15 residues. The full variable domain, with the rest looked up from reference TRBV5-1 and TRBJ2-1, is KAGVTQTPRYLIKTRGQQVTLSCSPISGHRSVSWYQQTPGQGLQFLFEYFSETQRNKGNFPGRFSGRQFSNSRSEMNVSTLELGDSALYLCASSPTSGRGDEQFFGPGTRLTVL.

This clonotype was counted a few times. The CDR3 loop reads CSAIGTDSYNEQFF. The CDR3 DNA reads TGCAGTGCGATCGGGACTGACTCCTACAATGAGCAGTTCTTC. This sequence joins TRBV20-1 and TRBJ2-1; D may be TRBD2 (6 bases). The CDR3 length is 14 residues. CDR1 is DFQATT and CDR2 is SNEGSKA in the germline V gene (reference sequence). Trimming stripped 6 bases from V and 0 bases from J, with 12 bases between.

About this clonotype: The junction departs from germline at one end; a sequencing error may be responsible. The chain recombines TRBV5-1 with TRBJ1-1, with 12 bases that match TRBD1. Per the germline V gene, CDR1 is SGHRS and CDR2 is YFSETQ. This CDR3 comprises 14 residues. CDR3 sequence reads: CTSSLAGQGAEAFF. The CDR3 coding sequence is TGCACCAGCAGCTTGGCGGGACAGGGGGCTGAAGCTTTCTTC.

This clonotype showed up many times. The chain has TRBV29-1 and TRBJ2-2, with D maybe TRBD1 (7 bases). CDR3 length equals 15 residues. CDR1 and CDR2 from the germline V gene are SQVTM and ANQGSEA. The V end was cut by 7 bases, the J end by 4 bases, with 19 bases between. CDR3 region: CSATDRMGGTGELFF. CDR3 in DNA: TGCAGCGCCACGGACAGGATGGGGGGCACCGGGGAGCTGTTTTTT.

The chain recombines TRBV7-2 with TRBJ1-5; D might be TRBD1 (5 bases). Per germline, CDR1 SGHTA and CDR2 FQGNSA. The CDR3 is made up of 13 amino acids. The V and J ends lost 5 bases and 10 bases respectively, with 15 bases between them. The CDR3, as DNA: TGTGCCAGCAGCCTGGGGGTGTGGGGACCCCAGCATTTT. Its translation: CASSLGVWGPQHF.

This clonotype was picked up many times. The chain combines TRBV5-1 with TRBJ1-5, with D unclear. CDR1 and CDR2 (germline): SGHRS, YFSETQ. This CDR3 is built from 13 residues. V lost 4 bases to trimming and J lost 4 bases, with 9 bases between them. CDR3: CASSPGPNQPQHF. The DNA of the CDR3 is TGCGCCAGCAGCCCAGGTCCTAATCAGCCCCAGCATTTT.

This clonotype was counted between two and nine times. The V call is TRBV28, the J call TRBJ2-2, with 7 positions matching TRBD1. J was trimmed by 4 bases and V by 3 bases; bases with no gene match: 5. The CDR3 runs 15 residues. CDR1 and CDR2 (germline): MDHEN, SYDVKM. CDR3 DNA sequence: TGTGCCAGCAGTTTGACAGGGCACGGCACCGGGGAGCTGTTTTTT. Residues: CASSLTGHGTGELFF.